Presented here are 24 T cell receptor beta chains from one specimen sequenced in a study of regulatory T cells in long-lasting Graves disease (dated by TCRdb to the early 2020s). The library was built by means of multiplex PCR. The sequencer was an Illumina HiSeq 4000. TCR beta libraries were built with iRepertoire HTBI primers and Arm-PCR amplification of CDR3 regions. TCRdb reworked the public reads: Q25 trimming with fastp, MiXCR clone assembly, productive beta chains retained. A single entry per CDR3 protein holds the most common genes and DNA from its merged rows. In this sample the table shows around 250,000 distinct CDR3 sequences, 18% of which occur a single time. Together, the top ten hold about 15% of the sample. The sample's time point label, decoded: newly diagnosed GD, antithyroid drugs for less than 3 months. For both TCR sequencing and RNA sequencing, RNA was extracted from PBMCs in TRIzol.

This sample was shared with a second study, whose subject was T cells in Graves' hyperthyroidism and ophthalmopathy.

Sequencing was performed on peripheral blood mononuclear cells (PBMCs), taken at new diagnosis, from a patient treated with antithyroid drugs. The receptor set was obtained from a woman younger than 45 with Graves disease. Donor details come from another sample of the same person, matched by shared clones.

This clonotype appeared many times. CDR3 coding DNA: TGTGCCAGCAGACCTGGGACTAGCGGGGCCCGGCAGTATTTT. It codes for CASRPGTSGARQYF. The chain is built from TRBV2 and TRBJ2-3; 13 bases map to TRBD2. The CDR3 has 14 amino acids. Germline CDR1 and CDR2: SNHLY and FYNNEI. J gave up 11 bases and V 6 bases, and 8 bases lay outside the gene matches.

This clonotype was seen many times. V is TRBV7-2 and J is TRBJ2-5; the match to TRBD2 covers 10 bases. Germline V gene sequence: CDR1 SGHTA, CDR2 FQGNSA. The length of the CDR3 is 14 residues. Unmatched junction bases numbered 6, after V lost 6 bases and J lost 5 bases. DNA for the CDR3: TGTGCCAGCAGGTCTCAAGCGGGAGGGGAGACCCAGTACTTC. Amino acid sequence: CASRSQAGGETQYF.

This clonotype has a count of ten or more. The V call is TRBV28, the J call TRBJ2-7, with TRBD2 as a possible D gene (6 bases). CDR3 length: 16 residues. The germline V and J ends were trimmed by 3 bases and 2 bases, with 17 bases remaining between them. Germline CDR1 and CDR2: MDHEN and SYDVKM. This chain's CDR3 is CASSFHLAELAYEQYF. CDR3 sequence (DNA): TGTGCCAGCAGTTTCCATTTAGCGGAACTAGCCTACGAGCAGTACTTC.

The rearrangement links TRBV20-1 to TRBJ2-1; the match to TRBD2 covers 10 bases. The CDR3 has 13 residues. V shed 5 bases, J shed 4 bases, and the junction held 2 bases outside the gene matches. The germline V gene encodes CDR1 DFQATT and CDR2 SNEGSKA (reference sequence). This CDR3 reads CSAQLAGYNEQFF. The CDR3 nucleotides are TGCAGTGCTCAACTAGCGGGGTACAATGAGCAGTTCTTC.

This chain joins TRBV20-1 and TRBJ2-1; 7 bases align to TRBD2. The ends lost 4 bases at V and 4 bases at J; junction bases unmatched: 10. The CDR3 is made up of 15 amino acids. Per the germline V gene, CDR1 is DFQATT and CDR2 is SNEGSKA (reference sequence). The CDR3: CSANGEGLWYNEQFF. CDR3 DNA sequence: TGCAGTGCTAATGGGGAGGGCCTATGGTACAATGAGCAGTTCTTC.

The sample holds many counts of this clonotype. This chain connects TRBV6-1 to TRBJ1-2, with D possibly matching TRBD1 (5 bases). The CDR3 is made up of 14 amino acids. Trimming shortened V by 2 bases and J by 4 bases, and 11 bases separated the two germline ends. From germline, CDR1 is MNHNS and CDR2 SASEGT. The CDR3 loop reads CASSETAGSYGYTF. The CDR3 region has the DNA TGTGCCAGCAGTGAAACGGCAGGGAGCTATGGCTACACCTTC.

In this sample, this clonotype turned up a few times. This rearrangement joins TRBV4-1 to TRBJ1-2; 9 bases are a match to TRBD1. This CDR3 contains 15 residues. CDR1 is MGHRA, CDR2 YSYEKL, per germline. The ends lost 2 bases at V and 8 bases at J; junction bases unmatched: 9. CDR3 amino acids: CASSQPRDRALGYTF. The CDR3 nucleotides are TGCGCCAGCAGCCAACCCCGGGACAGGGCTTTGGGCTACACCTTC.

This clonotype was recorded at least ten times. The V gene is TRBV7-2, the J gene TRBJ1-1; D is possibly TRBD1 (5 bases). The CDR3 sequence is 14 residues long. The germline V and J ends were trimmed by 3 bases and 5 bases, with 13 bases remaining between them. Germline loops: CDR1 SGHTA, CDR2 FQGNSA. The CDR3 nucleotides are TGTGCCAGCAGCTTGGCAGGGTTACGGACTGAAGCTTTCTTT. Translation: CASSLAGLRTEAFF.

This clonotype was seen ten or more times. The rearrangement joins TRBV11-1 to TRBJ1-1; D is unresolved. The CDR3 is made up of 16 amino acids. V was cut by 2 bases and J by 0 bases, with 13 bases left in between. CDR1 and CDR2 from the germline V gene are SGHAT and FQDESV (reference sequence). CDR3: CASSLYPSWMNTEAFF. The CDR3 coding sequence is TGTGCCAGCAGCTTATACCCAAGTTGGATGAACACTGAAGCTTTCTTT.

This clonotype was seen ten or more times. This chain uses TRBV20-1 with TRBJ2-7; D remains unclear. V dropped 0 bases and J dropped 0 bases, with 9 bases sitting between them. This CDR3 is 14 amino acids long. The V gene's germline CDR1 is DFQATT and CDR2 SNEGSKA (reference sequence). The CDR3 spells CSAREDEFSYEQYF. In DNA form, the CDR3 reads TGCAGTGCTAGAGAAGACGAATTCTCCTACGAGCAGTACTTC.

This clonotype was recorded at least ten times. The chain couples TRBV15 to TRBJ1-1; D gene ambiguous. Trimming removed 0 bases at V and 4 bases at J, with 12 bases between. CDR1 is LNHNV and CDR2 is YYDKDF in the germline V gene (reference sequence). This CDR3 region has 15 residues. The CDR3 nucleotides read TGTGCCACCAGCAGAGAACGCAGCCTACTCACTGAAGCTTTCTTT. It encodes CATSRERSLLTEAFF.

This clonotype appeared a few times. J is TRBJ2-3 and V is TRBV14, with D perhaps matching TRBD2 (6 bases). The CDR3 covers 14 residues. Germline CDR1 and CDR2: SGHDN and FVKESK. Trimming removed 3 bases from V and 2 bases from J, with 9 bases in between. The CDR3 bases are TGTGCCAGCAGCCAGGGACTCGCCACAGATACGCAGTATTTT. Translating gives CASSQGLATDTQYF.

This clonotype showed up many times. V is TRBV5-1 and J is TRBJ1-1; TRBD1 might be the D (6 bases). Trimming stripped 3 bases from V and 7 bases from J, with 13 bases between. The CDR3 is 13 amino acids. CDR1 is SGHRS, CDR2 YFSETQ, per germline. CDR3 sequence: CASSYRTAGEAFF. The DNA of the CDR3 is TGCGCCAGCAGCTATAGGACAGCGGGTGAAGCTTTCTTT.

As to this clonotype: A much bigger clone sits one base away, suggesting this may be a read error. V is TRBV28 and J is TRBJ2-3; D unclear. The CDR3 extends over 13 amino acids. Per germline, CDR1 MDHEN and CDR2 SYDVKM. In DNA, the CDR3 is TGTGCCGGCAGTTTCCAGGTCGAAGATACGCAGTATTTT. Translation gives CAGSFQVEDTQYF.

This clonotype was counted once. V gene TRBV20-1 combines with J gene TRBJ1-1; D is perhaps TRBD1 (5 bases). The V gene lost 6 bases and the J gene lost 0 bases, with 14 bases spanning the gap. This CDR3 has 14 residues. Germline V gene sequence: CDR1 DFQATT, CDR2 SNEGSKA (reference sequence). For the CDR3, the DNA is TGCAGTGCCGTGTCCTGGGGCCTGAACACTGAAGCTTTCTTT. Its translation is CSAVSWGLNTEAFF.

There are many counts of this clonotype. The chain combines TRBV7-9 with TRBJ2-1, with TRBD1 matching over 9 bases. V lost 5 bases, J lost 7 bases, and 12 bases stayed unmatched. The CDR3 is made up of 16 amino acids. Per germline, CDR1 SEHNR and CDR2 FQNEAQ (reference sequence). CDR3 region: CASSPLRDRDGNEQFF. The CDR3 nucleotides read TGTGCCAGCAGCCCGTTAAGGGACAGGGATGGGAATGAGCAGTTCTTC.

The table lists this clonotype with many counts. The chain is built from TRBV10-3 and TRBJ1-2, with 7 bases lining up with TRBD1. Germline-derived CDR1 and CDR2 are ENHRY and SYGVKD. The CDR3 is 13 amino acids. Germline trimming cut 6 bases from V and 2 bases from J; bases unmatched to any gene: 3. CDR3 bases: TGTGCCATCAGGACGACAGGGAACTATGGCTACACCTTC. Its translation: CAIRTTGNYGYTF.

This clonotype has ten or more counts. The chain is built from TRBV27 and TRBJ2-7; maybe TRBD1 (5 bases). CDR3 size: 15 residues. Trimming removed 3 bases from V and 0 bases from J, with 12 bases in between. Germline CDR1 is MNHEY and CDR2 is SMNVEV (reference sequence). The CDR3 DNA sequence: TGTGCCAGCAGTTTTGGCCTCAGGGCCTCCTACGAGCAGTACTTC. Translated: CASSFGLRASYEQYF.

This clonotype came up many times. V usage is TRBV9 and J usage is TRBJ1-3; a weak D match, TRBD1 (6 bases). V lost 3 bases, J lost 0 bases, and 13 bases lay in between. CDR3 length equals 16 residues. Germline V gene lookup returns CDR1 SGDLS and CDR2 YYNGEE. CDR3 sequence: CASSARDIRSGNTIYF. The CDR3 DNA is TGTGCCAGCAGCGCCCGGGACATTCGCTCTGGAAACACCATATATTTT.

The chain couples TRBV5-1 to TRBJ2-1, with TRBD2 matching 12 bases. This CDR3 is 15 amino acids long. V lost 0 bases, J lost 7 bases, and 2 bases stayed unmatched. Germline V lookup: CDR1 SGHRS, CDR2 YFSETQ. The CDR3 protein is CASSLAGTSGNEQFF. CDR3 nucleotide sequence: TGCGCCAGCAGCTTGGCCGGGACTAGCGGGAATGAGCAGTTCTTC.

Many counts were recorded for this clonotype. The genes are TRBV29-1 and TRBJ1-1; maybe TRBD1 (6 bases). The CDR3 loop spans 12 amino acids. Germline V gene data show CDR1 as SQVTM and CDR2 as ANQGSEA. Trimming shortened V by 4 bases and J by 3 bases, and 9 bases separated the two germline ends. CDR3 DNA: TGCAGCGTTGCAGGGACACACACTGAAGCTTTCTTT. This gives the protein CSVAGTHTEAFF.

With regard to this clonotype: Because the CDR3 is missing its conserved closing phenylalanine or tryptophan, this is likely a read error. It is unclear where the CDR3 begins or ends on the DNA, so no DNA is shown, and the CDR3 is as TCRdb lists it. The gene calls are TRBV5-6 and TRBJ2-1; no check of the table's D call, TRBD2, against the DNA was made. The CDR3 extends over 13 residues, inclusive of both ends. Germline V gene sequence: CDR1 SGHDT, CDR2 YYEEEE. The CDR3 sequence is CASSLARAAKFRL.

The sample holds many counts of this clonotype. V usage is TRBV6-1 and J usage is TRBJ2-5; 9 positions agree with TRBD1. The V segment lost 8 bases and the J segment 2 bases; nucleotides outside the gene matches: 6. The CDR3 sequence is 14 residues long. Per germline, CDR1 MNHNS and CDR2 SASEGT. The CDR3 DNA sequence: TGTGCCAGCTTAGACAGGGGGAAACAAGAGACCCAGTACTTC. Translated, it gives CASLDRGKQETQYF.

This clonotype was seen repeatedly, ten times or more. The gene calls are TRBV2 and TRBJ1-6; D may be TRBD1 (6 bases). Germline values: CDR1 SNHLY, CDR2 FYNNEI. This CDR3 is 14 amino acids long. V was shortened by 10 bases and J by 5 bases, with 15 bases between the two germline ends. The CDR3 DNA follows: TGTGCCACCCGCCGGGACACAGATAATTCACCCCTCCACTTT. Translating gives CATRRDTDNSPLHF.